The 7 T cell receptor beta chains below all came from one sample that was sequenced in a study of neurological immune-mediated disorders. TCRdb reprocessed the 5' RACE reads with MiXCR, giving one entry per CDR3 protein. The table has just over 30,000 distinct CDR3 sequences, 5.5% to 7% seen once. The specimen was CD4+ T cells from blood. These receptor sequences come from a woman between 50 and 59 years old in good health.

This clonotype was detected ten times or more. CDR3: CASSGLGGNYEQYF. The CDR3 nucleotides are TGTGCCAGCAGCGGCTTGGGGGGTAACTACGAGCAGTACTTC. This chain connects TRBV5-6 to TRBJ2-7; a possible D gene is TRBD2 (6 bases). The germline gives CDR1 SGHDT, CDR2 YYEEEE. The CDR3 contains 14 residues. The germline V and J ends were trimmed by 4 bases and 3 bases, with 14 bases remaining between them.

This clonotype was found many times. The chain links TRBV7-2 to TRBJ1-5, with D unclear. The CDR3 extends over 15 amino acids. Between the trimmed V and J ends, which lost 3 bases and 0 bases, there was a span of 9 bases. The germline CDR1 and CDR2 sequences are SGHTA and FQGNSA. The CDR3 DNA sequence: TGTGCCAGCAGCTTTAACAGTTATAGCAATCAGCCCCAGCATTTT. This translates into CASSFNSYSNQPQHF.

This clonotype was seen ten or more times. V gene TRBV3-1 combines with J gene TRBJ2-1; possibly TRBD2 for D (6 bases). This CDR3 spans 20 amino acids. Germline CDR1 reads LGHDT; CDR2 reads YNNKEL (reference sequence). Deletions cut 0 bases from V and 2 bases from J, with 23 bases between. The CDR3 bases are TGTGCCAGCAGCCAAGAGTCGTCGCAGGCGGGACGAACTACCTACAATGAGCAGTTCTTC. Its translation: CASSQESSQAGRTTYNEQFF.

This clonotype has more than one count but fewer than ten. The V call is TRBV20-1, the J call TRBJ2-5; D is ambiguous. Germline CDR1 DFQATT, CDR2 SNEGSKA (reference sequence). The ends were cut back, 0 bases at V and 7 bases at J, with 12 bases in the middle. This CDR3 is built from 13 residues. Written as DNA, the CDR3 is TGCAGTGCTAGAGATCTTACGACCGGGACCCAGTACTTC. This encodes CSARDLTTGTQYF.

J is TRBJ2-1 and V is TRBV20-1; 11 bases are a match to TRBD2. Trimming took 3 bases from V and 6 from J; bases not matched to a gene: 7. The CDR3 is made up of 15 amino acids. Germline CDR1 DFQATT, CDR2 SNEGSKA (reference sequence). CDR3 nucleotide sequence: TGCAGTGCTAGGTTCAGGGGACTAGCGGCCAATGAGCAGTTCTTC. Its translation is CSARFRGLAANEQFF.

This clonotype showed up many times. The chain joins TRBV29-1 to TRBJ1-4, with D possibly TRBD1 on 5 matching bases. Trimming removed 2 bases from V and 2 bases from J, with 9 bases in between. Germline V gene data show CDR1 as SQVTM and CDR2 as ANQGSEA. The CDR3 is 14 residues long. CDR3 nucleotides: TGCAGCGTTGAAATTCAGGGTACTAATGAAAAACTGTTTTTT. Protein sequence: CSVEIQGTNEKLFF.

This clonotype was observed many times. The J gene is TRBJ2-5, the V gene TRBV7-2; D is ambiguous. The germline V gene has CDR1 SGHTA and CDR2 FQGNSA. The CDR3 contains 11 residues. V lost 5 bases and J lost 5, with 6 bases in between. The CDR3 spells CASSIMETQYF. The CDR3 region has the DNA TGTGCCAGCAGCATCATGGAGACCCAGTACTTC.